This T cell receptor (beta chain) was found in a study of cytomegalovirus exposure and HLA in healthy donors (dated by TCRdb to 2016 to 2017). Broadly, across the study: An earlier analysis of approximately 640 of the donors reported roughly 270 Gb of sequence data and around 110 million unique TCR beta sequences from about 200 million T cells. The later analysis used no new phenotypic data to find candidate immune exposures, relying instead on TCR beta sequences and their occurrence across donors. The aim of the study was to test whether cataloging public T cell receptors could identify signatures of past pathogen exposure. Along with the approximately 650-subject first cohort, a separate validation cohort of some 130 different subjects was used. Because of strong linkage in the cohort, four or five DR-DQ haplotypes were treated as single units for association and clustering. Class I and class II HLA loci were covered by the typing at four-digit resolution. An earlier analysis of approximately 640 of the donors applied high-throughput TCR beta sequencing to assess whether each TCR beta V gene segment acted as functional or pseudogenic. Typing coverage varied by locus: about 629-640 donors for A, B, C, DRB1 and DQB1; roughly 520 for DQA1; 606 for DPA1; under 490 for DPB1. To study patterns of TCR occurrence, a later analysis re-analyzed previously published TCR beta repertoires from around 700 donors and added high-resolution HLA genotyping. A later genetic analysis used genome-wide SNP genotypes for about 65% of the 666 donors, treating that subset as a discovery cohort. Of the 398 genotyped donors, about 84% fell in the genetic ancestry cluster associated with self-reported Caucasian donors. Donor age, sex, ethnicity and CMV serostatus were compiled together with the repertoire data. To predict cytomegalovirus infection status, the study combined high-throughput TCR immunosequencing, statistical association of individual TCRs with disease status, and machine learning. All discovery cohort repertoires had been generated on a single sequencing platform. Roughly 300 gigabases of sequencing data and around 87 million unique TCR sequences were included in an early release covering around 650 HLA-typed donors. Among almost 400 genotyped donors of the cohort, an average of approximately 250,000 unique TCR beta nucleotide sequences were sequenced per donor, roughly 18% of them non-productive. The T cell repertoires of 666 subjects were profiled by immunosequencing and related to cytomegalovirus serostatus.

The library was obtained by the immunoSEQ multiplex PCR assay. For the multiplex PCR, a mixture combining 60 forward primers for TCR Vbeta segments and 13 reverse primers for TCR Jbeta segments was used. A multiplex PCR assay on genomic DNA amplified the CDR3 region of rearranged TCR beta genes. The Illumina HiSeq System was used to sequence the amplified TCR beta libraries as 87-base-pair reads. The authors' pipeline ran thus. Across the roughly 600 repertoires, a later analysis counted approximately 75 million unique TCR beta chains, 8.5 million to 12 million of which were shared by at least two donors. Raw reads were error-corrected and collapsed into unique sequences with a nearest-neighbor algorithm that merged closely related sequences to remove PCR and sequencing errors. Alignment of CDR3 sequences to IMGT reference sequences was used to assign V, D and J gene segments. For a sequence to be retained, a match of at least six nucleotides was required to both a V gene segment and a J gene segment. A rearrangement counted as productive if the CDR3 had no stop codons and remained in frame with V and J, and every other rearrangement counted as non-productive. Following IMGT convention, CDR3 was defined as the stretch from the second conserved V-encoded cysteine up to the conserved J-encoded phenylalanine. In an earlier analysis of roughly 610 of the donors, sequences lacking an unambiguous match to a single V gene segment were excluded. In an earlier analysis of a few hundred of the donors, a V segment was called functional when productive rearrangements were above 56.7%, and segregating when the standard deviation between donors exceeded 5%. A statistical classification framework was built to diagnose cytomegalovirus status from the catalog of TCR beta chain sequences. In a later analysis, V and J genes were assigned by comparing TCR nucleotide sequences against IMGT/GENE-DB human TR gene sequences. Using the TCRdist pipeline, a later analysis assigned CDR3 sequences along with most-parsimonious VDJ recombination scenarios. A later analysis defined each TCR beta chain by its CDR3 amino acid sequence plus V-gene family, and excluded reads lacking a unique V-gene family. As a way to deal with suspected cross-contamination and a sequencing artifact, a later analysis dropped roughly 600 nucleotide sequences that were highly shared and had low generation probability. In a later analysis, a clonal expansion index was calculated for each public chain from normalized within-repertoire ranks of inferred template counts. A later analysis computed generation probabilities with a VDJ recombination model fitted to out-of-frame rearrangements, and checked the results against IGoR. In a later analysis, TCR-TCR, TCR-HLA and TCR-CMV co-occurrence was scored with hypergeometric tests, and a repertoire-size bias correction was applied to TCR pairs. A later analysis estimated false discovery rates by permuting HLA or CMV assignments 20 times. In a later analysis, co-occurring TCRs were grouped with DBSCAN, and TCRdist sequence similarity was added when clustering was performed within HLA-allele-positive subsets. Co-occurrence clustering excluded repertoires with fewer than 30,000 or more than 120,000 public chains, plus five with anomalous nucleotide sharing. TCRdb provides this immuneACCESS table in a form limited to in-frame rearrangements. Some clones are lacking; in checked studies, under half of them reflect an unresolved V gene, and why the rest are absent is not known. The V and J calls and clone size come from that table; D and trimming were worked out from the DNA. For this sample the table gives approximately 170,000 clones, of which around 83% were detected only once. Clones ranked in the top ten supply about 2.7% of the sample.

What the authors observed across the whole study: Roughly uniform sequencing depth across donors was assumed in presence/absence analyses, although this assumption may not hold. A further reported finding was that TCR beta sequences accurately predicted the HLA-A and HLA-B alleles for most subjects in the first cohort. A later genetic analysis associated a missense DCLRE1C variant with V-gene and J-gene trimming of TCR beta chains, and an independent cohort replicated the association. Linkage disequilibrium might explain the correlated functional status among segregating V segments, but an unknown experimental factor could not be ruled out. In a later analysis, the rate of TCR association differed among HLA loci, with DRB1 alleles having the most associated TCRs and HLA-C alleles having the fewest. According to a later analysis, parvovirus B19, influenza, CMV and Epstein-Barr virus appeared linked to several top co-occurrence clusters. According to a later analysis, most CMV-associated TCR beta chains appeared to be HLA-restricted, and the HLA associations seemed to be driven largely by CMV exposure. For the cohort, immune exposure information was limited to CMV serostatus. Because some donors lacked HLA typing at each locus, the association tests relied only on the typed subset. When HLA alleles, especially DR and DQ, strongly co-occurred, TCR associations were difficult to assign to individual alleles. According to the authors, the approach could potentially be generalized to other disease states and immunological phenotypes. In this cohort, only TCR beta chains were sequenced, and detectable features were limited by the absence of alpha or paired-chain data. An earlier analysis of some 560 of the donors showed that most TCR beta V segments appeared in productive rearrangements either about 87% or about 30% of the time, which broadly matched IMGT annotations. Because counts were too low, roughly 18 rarely observed V segments, including chromosome 9 orphons, were left out of the earlier analysis of approximately 580 of the donors. In the study, 164 TCR beta chains were listed as associated with cytomegalovirus. Because the 87-base-pair reads could not distinguish some IMGT-functional V segments, including TRBV6-2 and TRBV6-3, those segments were excluded. According to a later genetic analysis, donors in an Asian-associated ancestry cluster had fewer N-insertions in productive TCRs than the approximately 630-donor mean. Specific HLA alleles were associated with roughly 17,000 TCR beta sequences at a false discovery rate of 0.05 in a later analysis. In vitro tests confirmed that a few of the cytomegalovirus-associated TCR beta chains recognize cytomegalovirus antigens. Cytomegalovirus status was reported to be diagnosed by the classifier with high specificity and sensitivity in both the original and validation cohorts. Most TCR sequences were seen in very few donors, while some public TCRs were found in many individuals. A cluster of highly shared sequence variants was judged likely to be a technical artifact of the sequencing pipeline. In a later analysis, HLA-associated TCR beta chains were found to be more clonally expanded and to have lower generation probabilities than equally common non-associated chains.

The CDR3 sequence holds 13 residues, the cysteine and phenylalanine included. CDR3 DNA is the only sequence kept; it has 39 bases, read in frame from the first base. In the germline V gene, CDR1 corresponds to LGHNA and CDR2 to YSLEER. V sheds 0 bases and J sheds 15 bases, leaving 15 bases between their ends. The cohort was made up of approximately 670 healthy bone marrow donors. At the time of sampling, every cohort member was nominally healthy, though immune exposures that went unrecorded were likely present. The donor tested CMV seropositive, placing the donor among the 289 seropositive members of the cohort. A peripheral blood sample was collected from each donor, and TCR beta sequencing was performed on peripheral blood mononuclear cells. The Qiagen DNeasy Blood Extraction Kit was used to extract genomic DNA from the blood cell samples. Regarding this clone: Its antigen has not been determined. Base quality data are lacking; no much larger clone is found one base away.

This sequence originates from a man between 25 and 39 years old in good health and CMV-seropositive. The receptor chain draws on TRBV4-3 and TRBJ2-4; the D gene is perhaps TRBD2, on 6 matching bases. Sequenced: PBMCs. Read as DNA, the sequence is TGCGCCAGCAGCCAAGACTTGGGGACTCGTCGGTACTTC. Its translation reads: CASSQDLGTRRYF.